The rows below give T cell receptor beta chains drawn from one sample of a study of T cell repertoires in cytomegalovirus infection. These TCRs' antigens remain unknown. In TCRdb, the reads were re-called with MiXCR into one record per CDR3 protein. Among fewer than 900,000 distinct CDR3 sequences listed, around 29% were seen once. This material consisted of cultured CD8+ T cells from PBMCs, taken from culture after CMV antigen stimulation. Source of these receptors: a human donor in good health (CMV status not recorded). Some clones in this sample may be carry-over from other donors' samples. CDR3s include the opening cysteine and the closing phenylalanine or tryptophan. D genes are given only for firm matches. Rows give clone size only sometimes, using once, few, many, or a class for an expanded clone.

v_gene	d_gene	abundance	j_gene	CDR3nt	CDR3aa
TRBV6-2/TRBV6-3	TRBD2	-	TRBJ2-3	TGTGCCAGCAGTTACTCGAAGGCGGGGGGCCAACCAAACACAGATACGCAGTATTTT	CASSYSKAGGQPNTDTQYF
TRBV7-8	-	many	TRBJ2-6	TGTGCCAGCAGCAACCATAGGGGGGGGCAGGGACTTGAGTGGGCCAACGTCCTGACTTTC	CASSNHRGGQGLEWANVLTF
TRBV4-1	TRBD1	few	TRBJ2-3	TGCGCCAGCAGCCCTCCCCGGACAGGGGAGAGCACAGATACGCAGTATTTT	CASSPPRTGESTDTQYF
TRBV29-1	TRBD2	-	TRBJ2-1	TGCAGCGGTTCGGGCCACTCTAGCGGGGGCTCCTACAATGAGCAGTTCTTC	CSGSGHSSGGSYNEQFF
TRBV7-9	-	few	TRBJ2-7	TGTGCCAGCAGCCCCCCCGGGACGCACTACGAGCAGTACTTC	CASSPPGTHYEQYF
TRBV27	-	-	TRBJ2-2	TGTGCCAGCAGTGGGGGACTTAACACCGGGGAGCTGTTTTTT	CASSGGLNTGELFF
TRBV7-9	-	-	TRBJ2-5	TGTGCCAGCAGCTTACAGATAACGGGGAACCAAGAGACCCAGTACTTC	CASSLQITGNQETQYF
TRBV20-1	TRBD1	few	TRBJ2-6	TGCAGTGCCATGGACAGGGGGCTCTCTGGGGCCAACGTCCTGACTTTC	CSAMDRGLSGANVLTF
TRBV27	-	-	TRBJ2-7	TGTGCCAGCAGCCCGGGACCTCGGGACTACGAGCAGTACTTC	CASSPGPRDYEQYF
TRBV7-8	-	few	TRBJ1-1	TGTGCCAGCAGCCCGAGGGCCACAGGGATGAACACTGAAGCTTTCTTT	CASSPRATGMNTEAFF
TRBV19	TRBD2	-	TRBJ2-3	TGTGCCAGTAGTGCTCAAGGGGCACTAGCGGGCTTAGATACGCAGTATTTT	CASSAQGALAGLDTQYF
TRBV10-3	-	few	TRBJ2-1	TGTGCCATCAGTGAGGACCCCTACAATGAGCAGTTCTTC	CAISEDPYNEQFF
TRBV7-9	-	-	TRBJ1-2	TGTGCCAGCAGAAATGGACAGCACTATGGCTACACCTTC	CASRNGQHYGYTF
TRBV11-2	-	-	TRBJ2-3	TGTGCCAGCAGCCCCCACGGGTATAGCACAGATACGCAGTATTTT	CASSPHGYSTDTQYF
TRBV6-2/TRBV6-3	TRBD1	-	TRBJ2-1	TGTGCCAGCAGATCACTCCAGGGGGCCCCCTACAATGAGCAGTTCTTC	CASRSLQGAPYNEQFF